Listed below are T cell receptor beta chains from one sample, sequenced in a study of cytomegalovirus exposure and HLA in healthy donors. This table comes from immunoSEQ multiplex PCR, and its TCRdb copy is limited to in-frame clones, with some not included. Here the sample spans about 150,000 clones, roughly 70% being singletons. Sequenced material: PBMCs. Receptors were obtained from a man aged 25-40 years in good health and CMV-seronegative. CDR3s include the opening cysteine and the closing phenylalanine or tryptophan. A D gene is named only where the DNA matches it firmly. Expanded clones get a size class; other rows say once, few or many, or leave the size out.

j_call clone_size d_call v_call cdr3_nt cdr3_aa
TRBJ1-1 - - TRBV19 TGTGCCAGTAGCCAGGACGGAGGAGGGGTCACTGAAGCTTTCTTT CASSQDGGGVTEAFF
TRBJ2-7 - - TRBV15 TGTGCCACCAGCAGAGATGGAGGGGACGAGCAGTACTTC CATSRDGGDEQYF
TRBJ2-3 - - TRBV18 TGTGCCAGCTCACCCGAGTATACGCAGTATTTT CASSPEYTQYF
TRBJ2-3 - - TRBV29-1 TGCAGCGGATCAGGGGAGACTAGCACAGATACGCAGTATTTT CSGSGETSTDTQYF
TRBJ1-1 - TRBD1 TRBV7-8 TGTGCCAGCGCGGACAGGGGAATGAACACTGAAGCTTTCTTT CASADRGMNTEAFF
TRBJ2-7 - - TRBV19 TGTGCCAGTAGTCCCGGGGGTGAGACCTACGAGCAGTACTTC CASSPGGETYEQYF
TRBJ1-2 - - TRBV29-1 TGCAGCGTCCCACATGGCGGGAGCTATGGCTACCCCTTC CSVPHGGSYGYPF
TRBJ1-1 - - TRBV5-4 TGTGCCAGCAGCCTGCGGGGGGCGACTGAAGCTTTCTTT CASSLRGATEAFF
TRBJ2-5 - TRBD2 TRBV7-3 TGTGCCAGCAGCCCAGCGGGGGACGTCGAGACCCAGTACTTC CASSPAGDVETQYF
TRBJ1-4 few - TRBV2 TGTGCCAGCAGTGAGATTCAGGGAACTAATGAAAAACTGTTTTTT CASSEIQGTNEKLFF
TRBJ2-5 - - TRBV5-4 TGTGCCAGCAGCGTGACAGGTGCAGTGGAAACCCAGTACTTC CASSVTGAVETQYF
TRBJ2-7 once TRBD2 TRBV5-6 TGTGCCAGCAGCTTGGTGGGCGGGGGGGTCACCTACGAGCAGTACTTC CASSLVGGGVTYEQYF
TRBJ2-1 few - TRBV18 TGTGCCAGCTCACCGGAGGGGACAGTCTCCTACAATGAGCAGTTCTTC CASSPEGTVSYNEQFF
TRBJ2-3 - - TRBV7-9 TGTGCCAGCAGCCTCTCCTCGGGTTTTAGCACAGATACGCAGTATTTT CASSLSSGFSTDTQYF
TRBJ2-7 few - TRBV5-6 TGTGCCAGCAGCTTTCCGGACTGGACCGCCGAGCAGTACTTC CASSFPDWTAEQYF
TRBJ2-7 - - TRBV5-4 TGTGCCAGCAGCTTTGGACTGTCGTTGGACGAGCAGTACTTC CASSFGLSLDEQYF
TRBJ1-1 - - TRBV2 TGTGCCAGTACAGTGATGAACACTGAAGCTTTCTTT CASTVMNTEAFF
TRBJ1-2 - - TRBV28 TGTGCCAGCAGTTTAGACAGTAACTATGGCTACACCTTC CASSLDSNYGYTF
TRBJ2-1 - - TRBV6-1 TGTGCCAGCAGTGAAGAAGGCGGAGGGGCCAATGAGCAGTTCTTC CASSEEGGGANEQFF
TRBJ1-2 - - TRBV28 TGTGCCAGCAGTAGGACAGAGTATGGCTACACCTTC CASSRTEYGYTF
TRBJ1-4 - - TRBV4-2 TGTGCCAGCAGCCAAGAGGCCCAGGCGTCTGAAAAACTGTTTTTT CASSQEAQASEKLFF
TRBJ1-2 - TRBD1 TRBV4-2 TGTGCCAGCAGCCAACCGGGGACAGGGGAGGGCTACACCTTC CASSQPGTGEGYTF
TRBJ2-1 - - TRBV15 TGTGCCACCAGCAGGCAGGGTGGGAATGAGCAGTTCTTC CATSRQGGNEQFF
TRBJ2-5 - TRBD2 TRBV7-9 TGTGCCAGCAGCTTAGCCCCTAGCGGAAGAGAGACCCAGTACTTC CASSLAPSGRETQYF
TRBJ1-6 - - TRBV6-1 TGTGCCAGCAGTGATACCTATAATTCACCCCTCCACTTT CASSDTYNSPLHF
TRBJ2-5 - TRBD1 TRBV2 TGTGCCAACGGCGGTGGGGACAGGGGCCTCGGGACCCAGTACTTC CANGGGDRGLGTQYF
TRBJ2-1 - TRBD1 TRBV10-3 TGTGCCATCACTGAACAGGGGGGAGCATATGAGCAGTTCTTC CAITEQGGAYEQFF
TRBJ2-4 - TRBD1 TRBV30 TGTGCCTGCGAAAAACAGGGGGCTGGTCAAAACATTCAGTACTTC CACEKQGAGQNIQYF
TRBJ2-3 - - TRBV6-1 TGTGCCAGCAGTGAAGGGGTTGGAGGCACAGATACGCAGTATTTT CASSEGVGGTDTQYF
TRBJ2-7 - TRBD2 TRBV4-1 TGCGCCAGCAGCCAGGGTAGCGGGGGGGCCTACGAGCAGTACTTC CASSQGSGGAYEQYF
TRBJ2-1 - TRBD2 TRBV5-8 TGTGCCAGCAGCTTGTTACGCGGGGGGACGAATGAGCAGTTCTTC CASSLLRGGTNEQFF
TRBJ1-1 - - TRBV5-5 TGTGCCAGCAGCTTGTATTCCGATTTCCAACTAGGCACTGAAGCTTTCTTT CASSLYSDFQLGTEAFF
TRBJ1-6 once - TRBV30 TGTGCCTGGAGTACGGGTCGTATATATAATTCACCCCTCAACTTT CAWSTGRIYNSPLNF